Listed here are 2 T cell receptor beta chains from one sample, sequenced in a study of molecular identifiers for immune sequencing clone quantification. MiXCR, applied by TCRdb to the PCR reads, yields one record per CDR3 protein. Of under 650,000 distinct CDR3 sequences in the sample, around 20% were seen once. The source material was naive CD8+ T cells from blood, with Jurkat cell RNA spiked in. Indicated subset: FACS-sorted CD8+CD4-CCR7+CD45RA+ naive T cells. These receptors were collected from a human donor in good health. Some libraries in this study had Jurkat cell RNA spiked in.

In this sample, this clonotype turned up a few times. The chain links TRBV6-1 to TRBJ1-5, with unresolved D. CDR1 and CDR2 (germline): MNHNS, SASEGT. The length of the CDR3 is 16 residues. V lost 6 bases and J lost 0, with 15 bases in between. The CDR3 protein is CASRVDGFYSNQPQHF. In DNA form, the CDR3 reads TGTGCCAGCAGGGTGGACGGATTTTATAGCAATCAGCCCCAGCATTTT.

This clonotype was seen ten or more times. The gene calls are TRBV3-1 and TRBJ2-5; no firm D call. This CDR3 has 14 residues. The V gene lost 2 bases and the J gene lost 0 bases, with 7 bases spanning the gap. The germline V gene encodes CDR1 LGHDT and CDR2 YNNKEL (reference sequence). CDR3 amino acids: CASSQLKNQETQYF. The DNA for the CDR3 is TGTGCCAGCAGCCAATTAAAAAACCAAGAGACCCAGTACTTC.